This TCR beta chain was documented in a study of blood T cells in healthy people across ages. Ten milliliters of peripheral blood were drawn from each donor into EDTA-treated tubes. PCR was performed a second time for about 7 to 12 cycles using a sample-barcoded 5' primer and a J-beta primer mix. TCRdb re-analysed the 5' RACE reads in MiXCR, keeping a single row per CDR3 protein. The table includes approximately 800,000 distinct CDR3 sequences, around two thirds detected once. Germline V gene sequence: CDR1 LGHNA, CDR2 YSLEER. The CDR3 sequence is 15 residues long. This clonotype has only a few counts.

The clonotype originates from a man aged 25 to 40 in good health. The chain combines TRBV4-3 with TRBJ2-1, with D unclear. The J call is uncertain, as TRBJ2-7 better fits the DNA end. The sequenced sample consisted of blood. DNA for the CDR3: TGCGCCAGCAGCCAAGATGTCCAGCAGCCCTACGAGCAGTACTTC. The encoded protein is CASSQDVQQPYEQYF.